This is a list of T cell receptor beta chains from one sample in a study of control samples from healthy donors and cancer patients. TCRdb keeps only in-frame clones here, not all; method: immunoSEQ multiplex PCR. The sample yields around 120,000 clones, just under 95% seen once. Sequenced input: blood. The receptors were sampled from a man aged 30 to 45 in good health. Both conserved end residues are part of each CDR3.

cdr3_aa j_call v_call cdr3_length
CASSPADRGRQPQHF TRBJ1-5 TRBV18 15
CASSVARDRAYEQYF TRBJ2-7 TRBV9 15
CASSWGGFSYEQYF TRBJ2-7 TRBV27 14
CSVIAGGTYNEQFF TRBJ2-1 TRBV29-1 14
CASRGSNTEAFF TRBJ1-1 TRBV5-5 12
CASSLRTDVSSGANVLTF TRBJ2-6 TRBV27 18
CASSQGMGADTQYF TRBJ2-3 TRBV4-1 14
CASSQSGTGNYEQYF TRBJ2-7 TRBV4-1 15
CASSEDRGNEKLFF TRBJ1-4 TRBV18 14
CAWSVSGGSFSSSYNSPLHF TRBJ1-6 TRBV30 20
CASSYHSGGQVNEQFF TRBJ2-1 TRBV6-2/TRBV6-3 16
CASSDTAFYGYTF TRBJ1-2 TRBV18 13
CASSLITPGGSSYEQYF TRBJ2-7 TRBV7-8 17